This T cell receptor (beta chain) was recovered during a study of blood T cell repertoires in COVID-19. The V and J ends lost 4 bases and 9 bases, in that order; junction bases with no gene match: 7. The germline V gene encodes CDR1 SGHNT and CDR2 YYREEE (reference sequence). This CDR3 has 15 amino acids. Assay used: immunoSEQ multiplex PCR; TCRdb lists only in-frame clones, some missing. The table has under 300,000 clones, about 90% seen once; the top ten hold over 0.8%. The chain links TRBV5-4 to TRBJ1-6; 10 nucleotides agree with TRBD1. The TCR sequence derives from a man aged 25 to 40 with COVID-19, enrolled during active disease. Sample: peripheral blood. Here the CDR3 reads CASSPKTGGISPLHF. DNA for the CDR3: TGTGCCAGCAGCCCAAAGACAGGGGGCATTTCACCCCTCCACTTT. The whole variable domain, remainder taken from reference TRBV5-4 and TRBJ1-6, is ETGVTQSPTHLIKTRGQQVTLRCSSQSGHNTVSWYQQALGQGPQFIFQYYREEENGRGNFPPRFSGLQFPNYSSELNVNALELDDSALYLCASSPKTGGISPLHFGNGTRLTVT.